The 3 T cell receptor beta chains reported below all come from one sample, sequenced in a study of spatial heterogeneity in lung cancer. TCRdb re-analysed the 5' RACE reads in MiXCR, keeping a single row per CDR3 protein. The sample includes around 26,000 distinct CDR3 sequences, more than 6.5% of them seen just once. Time point denoted: sample taken at primary tumor resection. Extraction of whole RNA from tumor, nontumor lung or frozen PBMC preceded unsorted sequencing. Specimen: PBMCs, collected at surgery. The receptors derive from a male donor with early-stage non-small cell lung cancer.

This clonotype was detected many times. The chain has TRBV15 and TRBJ2-2; D unclear. The CDR3 consists of 9 residues. Trimming cost V 5 bases and J 10 bases, with 2 bases left between them. Per the germline V gene, CDR1 is LNHNV and CDR2 is YYDKDF (reference sequence). CDR3 DNA: TGTGCCACCAGCGTGGAGCTGTTTTTT. This gives the protein CATSVELFF.

This clonotype was seen at least ten times. J is TRBJ1-1 and V is TRBV5-1; D gene unclear. The germline gives CDR1 SGHRS, CDR2 YFSETQ. Trimming removed 1 base from V and 8 bases from J, with 12 bases in between. This CDR3 contains 13 residues. In DNA, the CDR3 is TGCGCCAGCAGCTTGTTCACCTCCGGAGAAGCTTTCTTT. It translates to CASSLFTSGEAFF. The full variable domain, rest sourced from reference TRBV5-1 and TRBJ1-1, is KAGVTQTPRYLIKTRGQQVTLSCSPISGHRSVSWYQQTPGQGLQFLFEYFSETQRNKGNFPGRFSGRQFSNSRSEMNVSTLELGDSALYLCASSLFTSGEAFFGQGTRLTVV.

The V gene is TRBV28, the J gene TRBJ2-1, with D tentatively TRBD1 (5 bases). The ends were cut back, 3 bases at V and 4 bases at J, with 13 bases in the middle. The CDR3 consists of 15 residues. CDR1 and CDR2 (germline): MDHEN, SYDVKM. The chain's CDR3 is CASSFRQGPYNEQFF. The CDR3 bases are TGTGCCAGCAGTTTTAGGCAGGGTCCGTACAATGAGCAGTTCTTC.